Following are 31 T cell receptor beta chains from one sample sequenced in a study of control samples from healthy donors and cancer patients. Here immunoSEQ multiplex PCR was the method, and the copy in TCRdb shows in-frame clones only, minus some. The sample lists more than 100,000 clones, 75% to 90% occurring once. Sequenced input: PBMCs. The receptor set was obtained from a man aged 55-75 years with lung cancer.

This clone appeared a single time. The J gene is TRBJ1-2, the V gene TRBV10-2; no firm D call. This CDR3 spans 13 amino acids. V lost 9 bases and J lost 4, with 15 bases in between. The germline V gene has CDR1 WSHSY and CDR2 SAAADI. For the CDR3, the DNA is TGCGCCAGTAGAGGACTGCAGGTCTATGGCTACACCTTC. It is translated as CASRGLQVYGYTF.

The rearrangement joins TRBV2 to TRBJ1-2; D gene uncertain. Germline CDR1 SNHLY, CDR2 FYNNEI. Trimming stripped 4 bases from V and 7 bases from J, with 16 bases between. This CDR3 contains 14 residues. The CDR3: CASSVRSQGSGYTF. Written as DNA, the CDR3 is TGTGCCAGCAGTGTTAGATCCCAAGGGAGTGGCTACACCTTC.

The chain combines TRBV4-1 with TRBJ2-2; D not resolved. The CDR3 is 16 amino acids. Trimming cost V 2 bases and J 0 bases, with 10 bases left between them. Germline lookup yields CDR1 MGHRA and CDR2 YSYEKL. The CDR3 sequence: CASSQRDTTNTGELFF. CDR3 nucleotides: TGCGCCAGCAGCCAACGTGACACCACGAACACCGGGGAGCTGTTTTTT.

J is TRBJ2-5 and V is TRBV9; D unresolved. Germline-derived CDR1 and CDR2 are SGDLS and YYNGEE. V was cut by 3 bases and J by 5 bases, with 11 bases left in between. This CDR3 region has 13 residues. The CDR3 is CASSGFPPETQYF. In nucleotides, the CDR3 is TGTGCCAGCAGCGGCTTCCCCCCGGAGACCCAGTACTTC.

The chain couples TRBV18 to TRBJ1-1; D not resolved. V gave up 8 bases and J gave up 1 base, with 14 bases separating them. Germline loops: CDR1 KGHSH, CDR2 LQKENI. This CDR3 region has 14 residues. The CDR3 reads CASAVNAGNTEAFF. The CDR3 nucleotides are TGTGCCAGCGCAGTGAACGCAGGGAACACTGAAGCTTTCTTT.

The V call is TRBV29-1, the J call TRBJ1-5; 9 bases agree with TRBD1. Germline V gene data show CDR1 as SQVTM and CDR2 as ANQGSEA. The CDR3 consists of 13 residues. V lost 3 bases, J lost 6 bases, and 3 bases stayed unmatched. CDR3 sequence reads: CSVEGQGGQPQHF. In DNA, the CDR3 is TGCAGCGTTGAGGGACAGGGTGGTCAGCCCCAGCATTTT.

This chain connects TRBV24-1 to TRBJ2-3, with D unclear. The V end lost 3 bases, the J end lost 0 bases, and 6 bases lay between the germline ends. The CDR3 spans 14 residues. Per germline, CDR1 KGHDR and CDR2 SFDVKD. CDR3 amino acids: CATSDRASTDTQYF. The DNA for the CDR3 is TGTGCCACCAGTGATCGCGCAAGCACAGATACGCAGTATTTT.

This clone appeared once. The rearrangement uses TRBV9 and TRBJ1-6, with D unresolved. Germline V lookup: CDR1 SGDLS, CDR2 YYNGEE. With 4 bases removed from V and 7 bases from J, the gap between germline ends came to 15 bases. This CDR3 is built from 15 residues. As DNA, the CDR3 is TGTGCCAGCAGCTCCTCCCGGGTTTTAAATTCACCCCTCCACTTT. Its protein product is CASSSSRVLNSPLHF.

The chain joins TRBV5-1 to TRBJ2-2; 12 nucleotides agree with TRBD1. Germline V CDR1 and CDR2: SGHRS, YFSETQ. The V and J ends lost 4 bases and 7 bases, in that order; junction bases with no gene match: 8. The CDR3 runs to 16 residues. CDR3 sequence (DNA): TGCGCCAGCAGCCCGACGGGACAGGGGGCCGTCGGGGAGCTGTTTTTT. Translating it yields CASSPTGQGAVGELFF.

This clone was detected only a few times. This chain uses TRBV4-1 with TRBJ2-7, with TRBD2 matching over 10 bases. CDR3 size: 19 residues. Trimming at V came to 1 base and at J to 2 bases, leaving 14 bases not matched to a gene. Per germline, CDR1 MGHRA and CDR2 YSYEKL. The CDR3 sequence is CASSQVIPTLAGGTYEQYV. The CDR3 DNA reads TGCGCCAGCAGCCAAGTTATCCCGACTTTAGCGGGGGGCACCTACGAGCAGTACGTC.

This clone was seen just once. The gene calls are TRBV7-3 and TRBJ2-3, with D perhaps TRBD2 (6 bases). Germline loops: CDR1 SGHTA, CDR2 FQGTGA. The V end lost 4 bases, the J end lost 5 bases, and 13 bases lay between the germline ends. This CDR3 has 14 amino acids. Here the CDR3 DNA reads TGTGCCAGCAGCTCCGTTGGAGGGGAAGATACGCAGTATTTT. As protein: CASSSVGGEDTQYF. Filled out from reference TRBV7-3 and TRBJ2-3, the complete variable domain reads GAGVSQTPSNKVTEKGKYVELRCDPISGHTALYWYRQSLGQGPEFLIYFQGTGAADDSGLPNDRFFAVRPEGSVSTLKIQRTERGDSAVYLCASSSVGGEDTQYFGPGTRLTVL.

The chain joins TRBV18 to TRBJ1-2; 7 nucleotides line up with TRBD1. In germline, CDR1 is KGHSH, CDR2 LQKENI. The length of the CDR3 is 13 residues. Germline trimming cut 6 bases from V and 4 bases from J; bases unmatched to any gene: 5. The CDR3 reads CASSQDRIYGYTF. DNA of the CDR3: TGTGCCAGCTCCCAGGACAGGATCTATGGCTACACCTTC.

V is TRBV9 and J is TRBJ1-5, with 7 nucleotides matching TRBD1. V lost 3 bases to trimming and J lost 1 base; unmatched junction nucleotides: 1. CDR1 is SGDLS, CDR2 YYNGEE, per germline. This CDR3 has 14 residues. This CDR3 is CASSEGQSNQPQHF. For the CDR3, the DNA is TGTGCCAGCAGCGAGGGACAGAGCAATCAGCCCCAGCATTTT.

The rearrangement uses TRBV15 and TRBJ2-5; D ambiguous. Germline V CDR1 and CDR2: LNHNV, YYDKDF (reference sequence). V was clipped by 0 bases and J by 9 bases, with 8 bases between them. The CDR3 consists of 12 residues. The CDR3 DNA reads TGTGCCACCAGCAGAGATGTTTATGCCCAGTACTTC. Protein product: CATSRDVYAQYF.

In nucleotides, the CDR3 is TGTGCCAGCAGCCCGCAGGTGACTAGGAAGACCCAGTACTTC. Translated: CASSPQVTRKTQYF. This rearrangement joins TRBV11-2 to TRBJ2-5, with D perhaps TRBD2 (6 bases). Germline lookup yields CDR1 SGHAT and CDR2 FQNNGV. The CDR3 loop spans 14 amino acids. V lost 5 bases to trimming and J lost 6 bases, with 16 bases between them.

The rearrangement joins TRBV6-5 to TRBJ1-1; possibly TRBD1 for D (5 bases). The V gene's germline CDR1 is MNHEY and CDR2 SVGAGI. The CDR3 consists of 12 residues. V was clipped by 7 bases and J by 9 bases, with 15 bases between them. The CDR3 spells CASTAPQGKAFF. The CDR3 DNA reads TGTGCCAGCACCGCCCCCCAGGGAAAAGCTTTCTTT.

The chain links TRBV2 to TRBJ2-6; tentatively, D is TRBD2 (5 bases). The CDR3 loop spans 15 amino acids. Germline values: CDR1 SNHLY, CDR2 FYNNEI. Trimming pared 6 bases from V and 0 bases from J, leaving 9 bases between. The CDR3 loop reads CASRGRFSGANVLTF. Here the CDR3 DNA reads TGTGCCAGCAGAGGGAGATTCTCTGGGGCCAACGTCCTGACTTTC.

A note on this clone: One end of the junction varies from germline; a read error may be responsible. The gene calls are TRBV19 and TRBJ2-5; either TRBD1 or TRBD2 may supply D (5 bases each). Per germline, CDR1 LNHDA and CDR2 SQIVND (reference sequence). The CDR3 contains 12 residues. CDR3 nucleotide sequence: TGTGCCAGTAGACCCTTCGACGGGACCCAACACTTC. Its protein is CASRPFDGTQHF.

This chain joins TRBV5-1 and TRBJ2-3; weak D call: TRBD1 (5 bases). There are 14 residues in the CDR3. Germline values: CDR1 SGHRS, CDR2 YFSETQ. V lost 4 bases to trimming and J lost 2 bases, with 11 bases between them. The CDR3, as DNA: TGCGCCAGCAGCGATCAGGGCCACACAGATACGCAGTATTTT. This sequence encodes CASSDQGHTDTQYF.

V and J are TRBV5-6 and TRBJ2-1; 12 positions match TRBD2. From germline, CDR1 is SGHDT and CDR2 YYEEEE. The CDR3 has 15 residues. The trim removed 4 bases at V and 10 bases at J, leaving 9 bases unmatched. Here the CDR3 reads CASSRTSGGHREQFF. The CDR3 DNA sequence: TGTGCCAGCAGCCGAACTAGCGGGGGGCACAGGGAGCAGTTCTTC.

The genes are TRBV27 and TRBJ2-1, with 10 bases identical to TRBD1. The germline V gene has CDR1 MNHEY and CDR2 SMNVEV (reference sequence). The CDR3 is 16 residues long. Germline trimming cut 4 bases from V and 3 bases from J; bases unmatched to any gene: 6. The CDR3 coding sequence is TGTGCCAGCAGTTCCCTGGACAGGGGGGACTACAATGAGCAGTTCTTC. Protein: CASSSLDRGDYNEQFF.

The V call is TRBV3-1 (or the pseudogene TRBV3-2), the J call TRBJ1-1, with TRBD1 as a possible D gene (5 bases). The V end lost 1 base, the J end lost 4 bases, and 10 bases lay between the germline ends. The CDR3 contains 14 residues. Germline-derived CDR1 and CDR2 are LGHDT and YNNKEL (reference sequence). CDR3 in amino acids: CASSQAAGGTEAFF. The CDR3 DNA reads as TGTGCCAGCAGCCAAGCGGCTGGGGGCACTGAAGCTTTCTTT.

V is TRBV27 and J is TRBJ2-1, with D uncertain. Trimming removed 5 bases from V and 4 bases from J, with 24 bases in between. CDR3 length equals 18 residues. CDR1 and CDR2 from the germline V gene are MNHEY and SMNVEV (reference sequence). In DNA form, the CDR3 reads TGTGCCAGCAGTCCTCAGACGAATTATGGGGTTGTTTACAATGAGCAGTTCTTC. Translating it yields CASSPQTNYGVVYNEQFF.

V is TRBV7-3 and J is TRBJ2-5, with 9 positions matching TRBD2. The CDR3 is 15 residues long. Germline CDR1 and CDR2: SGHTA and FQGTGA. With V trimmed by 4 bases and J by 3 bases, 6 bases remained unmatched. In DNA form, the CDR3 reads TGTGCCAGCAGCTCCCAAGGACTAGCGAAAGAGACCCAGTACTTC. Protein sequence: CASSSQGLAKETQYF.

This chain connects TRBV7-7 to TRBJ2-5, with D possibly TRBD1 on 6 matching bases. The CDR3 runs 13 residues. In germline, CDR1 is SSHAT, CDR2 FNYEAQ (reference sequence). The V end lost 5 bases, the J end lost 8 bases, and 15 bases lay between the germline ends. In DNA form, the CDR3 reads TGTGCCAGCAGCCAGGGGCAGGCAGAAACCCAGTACTTC. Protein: CASSQGQAETQYF.

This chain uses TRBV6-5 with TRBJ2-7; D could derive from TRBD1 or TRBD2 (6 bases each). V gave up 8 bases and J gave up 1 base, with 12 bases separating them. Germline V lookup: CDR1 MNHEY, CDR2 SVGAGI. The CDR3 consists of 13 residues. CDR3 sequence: CASGRDMSYEQYV. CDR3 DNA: TGTGCCAGCGGGCGGGACATGTCCTACGAGCAGTACGTC.

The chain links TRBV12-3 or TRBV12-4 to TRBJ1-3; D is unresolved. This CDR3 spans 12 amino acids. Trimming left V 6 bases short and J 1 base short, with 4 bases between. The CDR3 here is CASRLSGNTIYF. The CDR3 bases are TGTGCCAGCAGACTTTCTGGAAACACCATATATTTT.

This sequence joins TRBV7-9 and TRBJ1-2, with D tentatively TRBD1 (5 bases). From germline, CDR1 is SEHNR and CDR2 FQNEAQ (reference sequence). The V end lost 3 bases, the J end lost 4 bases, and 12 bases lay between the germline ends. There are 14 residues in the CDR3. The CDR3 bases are TGTGCCAGCAGCTTGATTGCAGGGCCCTATGGCTACACCTTC. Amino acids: CASSLIAGPYGYTF.

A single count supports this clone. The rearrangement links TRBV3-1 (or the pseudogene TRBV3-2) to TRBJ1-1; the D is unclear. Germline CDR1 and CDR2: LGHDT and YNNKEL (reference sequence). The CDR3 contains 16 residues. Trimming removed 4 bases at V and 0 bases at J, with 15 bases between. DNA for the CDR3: TGTGCCAGCAGCCGACTCCCGCGCCCCATGAACACTGAAGCTTTCTTT. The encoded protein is CASSRLPRPMNTEAFF.

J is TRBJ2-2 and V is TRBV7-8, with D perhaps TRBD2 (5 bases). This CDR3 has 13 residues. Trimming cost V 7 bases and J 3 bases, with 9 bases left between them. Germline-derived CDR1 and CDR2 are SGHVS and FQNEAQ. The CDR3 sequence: CASIVGDTGELFF. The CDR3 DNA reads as TGTGCCAGCATCGTCGGGGACACCGGGGAGCTGTTTTTT.

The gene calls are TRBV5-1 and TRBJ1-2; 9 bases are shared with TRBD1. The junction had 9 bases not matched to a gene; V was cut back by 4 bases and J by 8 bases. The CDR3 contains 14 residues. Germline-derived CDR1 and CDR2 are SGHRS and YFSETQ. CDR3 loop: CASSDQTGTGGYTF. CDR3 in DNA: TGCGCCAGCAGCGACCAAACCGGGACAGGGGGCTACACCTTC.